This entry lists 21 T cell receptor beta chains sequenced from one sample in a study of blood T cell repertoires in COVID-19. The assay was immunoSEQ multiplex PCR, and TCRdb's table has in-frame clones only and misses some. The table has about 240,000 clones, roughly 90% seen once. The sample was PBMCs or T cells enriched from blood (not recorded which). Source of these receptors: a woman aged 30 to 39 with acute COVID-19.

This clone came up once. The chain joins TRBV10-3 to TRBJ2-5; perhaps TRBD2 as D (7 bases). Per the germline V gene, CDR1 is ENHRY and CDR2 is SYGVKD. Trimming removed 10 bases from V and 5 bases from J, with 20 bases in between. The CDR3 is 14 amino acids. The CDR3 protein is CASTEGGGVETQYF. Here the CDR3 DNA reads TGTGCCAGCACCGAGGGGGGGGGCGTCGAGACCCAGTACTTC.

The V call is TRBV5-4, the J call TRBJ1-1; weak D call: TRBD1 (5 bases). Deletions cut 1 base from V and 9 bases from J, with 25 bases between. The CDR3 sequence is 17 residues long. Looked up from germline, CDR1 is SGHNT and CDR2 is YYREEE (reference sequence). The CDR3 DNA reads as TGTGCCAGCAGCTTGCCCCGGCCGGGGGAAATACCGACCCAAGCTTTCTTT. Translated: CASSLPRPGEIPTQAFF.

The table lists this clone with a few counts. The V gene is TRBV4-1, the J gene TRBJ2-2; no definite D call. Germline V gene data show CDR1 as MGHRA and CDR2 as YSYEKL. The CDR3 has 12 residues. The ends were cut back, 1 base at V and 7 bases at J, with 4 bases in the middle. This chain's CDR3 is CASSQVNGELFF. In DNA form, the CDR3 reads TGCGCCAGCAGCCAAGTTAACGGGGAGCTGTTTTTT.

The genes are TRBV6-6 and TRBJ2-2, with D perhaps TRBD2 (5 bases). V was pared by 0 bases and J by 6 bases, with 8 bases between. The CDR3 is 14 residues long. CDR1 is MNHNY, CDR2 SVGAGI, per germline (reference sequence). The CDR3 nucleotides read TGTGCCAGCAGTTACTCCGGGGATGCCGGGGAGCTGTTTTTT. Protein sequence: CASSYSGDAGELFF.

This chain joins TRBV18 and TRBJ1-3; possible D gene TRBD1, 5 bases. Trimming took off 3 bases at V and 0 bases at J, with 9 bases between the two ends. There are 15 residues in the CDR3. In germline, CDR1 is KGHSH, CDR2 LQKENI. The chain's CDR3 is CASSPRGDSGNTIYF. Here the CDR3 DNA reads TGTGCCAGCTCACCCCGGGGGGACTCTGGAAACACCATATATTTT.

This chain connects TRBV4-1 to TRBJ1-2; D is unresolved. Germline V gives CDR1 MGHRA, CDR2 YSYEKL. The ends were cut back, 0 bases at V and 4 bases at J, with 6 bases in the middle. The CDR3 loop spans 13 amino acids. CDR3 residues: CASSQDWAYGYTF. The CDR3 region has the DNA TGCGCCAGCAGCCAAGATTGGGCCTATGGCTACACCTTC.

V gene TRBV25-1 combines with J gene TRBJ1-6; D not certain. Trimming removed 6 bases from V and 11 bases from J, with 14 bases in between. From germline, CDR1 is MGHDK and CDR2 SYGVNS. The CDR3 loop spans 13 amino acids. The CDR3 here is CASRRSGSPPLHF. The CDR3 coding sequence is TGTGCCAGCAGACGATCGGGATCCCCACCCCTCCACTTT. Looking up the rest from reference TRBV25-1 and TRBJ1-6 gives the full variable domain: EADIYQTPRYLVIGTGKKITLECSQTMGHDKMYWYQQDPGMELHLIHYSYGVNSTEKGDLSSESTVSRIRTEHFPLTLESARPSHTSQYLCASRRSGSPPLHFGNGTRLTVT.

The chain combines TRBV5-6 with TRBJ2-2, with TRBD1 identical over 10 bases. The CDR3 is 15 residues long. The germline gives CDR1 SGHDT, CDR2 YYEEEE. Trimming took 3 bases from V and 4 from J; bases not matched to a gene: 3. CDR3 nucleotides: TGTGCCAGCAGCTCCCGGGACAGGGGCACCGGGGAGCTGTTTTTT. It encodes CASSSRDRGTGELFF.

The chain recombines TRBV2 with TRBJ1-6; TRBD1 matches at 9 bases. This CDR3 has 16 amino acids. CDR1 is SNHLY, CDR2 FYNNEI, per germline. V gave up 6 bases and J gave up 3 bases; unmatched junction bases: 6. CDR3 sequence reads: CASRETGGGYNSPLHF. CDR3 DNA: TGTGCCAGCAGGGAAACAGGGGGCGGCTATAATTCACCCCTCCACTTT.

The chain uses TRBV7-9 and TRBJ1-2, with TRBD1 matching 7 bases. This CDR3 contains 17 residues. V lost 2 bases and J lost 0; bases outside the gene matches: 9. Germline V gives CDR1 SEHNR, CDR2 FQNEAQ (reference sequence). The DNA of the CDR3 is TGTGCCAGCAGCTTACCACAGGGGTCGGGCACTAACTATGGCTACACCTTC. Residues: CASSLPQGSGTNYGYTF.

The chain is built from TRBV2 and TRBJ1-5; 10 positions agree with TRBD1. Germline CDR1 and CDR2: SNHLY and FYNNEI. The length of the CDR3 is 15 residues. V shed 5 bases and J 5 bases; nucleotides not matched to a gene: 6. This CDR3 reads CASSLTGGRHQPQHF. The CDR3 region has the DNA TGTGCCAGCAGTCTGACAGGGGGCAGGCATCAGCCCCAGCATTTT.

This clone has just one count. The chain uses TRBV29-1 and TRBJ2-7, with a possible D match to TRBD2 (6 bases). The CDR3 contains 13 residues. With 7 bases removed from V and 3 bases from J, the gap between germline ends came to 16 bases. CDR1 SQVTM and CDR2 ANQGSEA come from the germline V gene. CDR3 residues: CSAGGEADYEQYF. Here the CDR3 DNA reads TGCAGCGCCGGAGGGGAGGCGGACTACGAGCAGTACTTC.

This sequence joins TRBV25-1 and TRBJ1-3, with D possibly matching TRBD1 (5 bases). Trimming stripped 0 bases from V and 1 base from J, with 7 bases between. The CDR3 has 15 residues. Germline V gives CDR1 MGHDK, CDR2 SYGVNS. CDR3 bases: TGTGCCAGCAGTGAATATCAGGGATCTGGAAACACCATATATTTT. It yields the protein CASSEYQGSGNTIYF.

This clone is a singleton in its sample. The CDR3 DNA reads TGCGCCAGCAGCAAGGGACAGGTGGCTAGCACAGATACGCAGTATTTT. Its protein is CASSKGQVASTDTQYF. The genes are TRBV5-1 and TRBJ2-3; TRBD1 matches 8 bases. The germline CDR1 and CDR2 sequences are SGHRS and YFSETQ. J was trimmed by 0 bases and V by 4 bases; bases with no gene match: 7. There are 16 residues in the CDR3.

CDR3 bases: TGTGCCAGCAGTTACCGGGTGCTAGCGGTCAATGAGCAGTTCTTC. Translation: CASSYRVLAVNEQFF. This sequence joins TRBV6-5 and TRBJ2-1, with 7 bases fitting TRBD2. Losses at the gene ends were 2 bases for V and 6 bases for J; bases not matched to a gene: 7. The CDR3 extends over 15 amino acids. The germline V gene has CDR1 MNHEY and CDR2 SVGAGI.

The chain uses TRBV25-1 and TRBJ2-7, with a possible D match to TRBD1 (5 bases). Trimming cost V 0 bases and J 0 bases, with 15 bases left between them. Per germline, CDR1 MGHDK and CDR2 SYGVNS. The CDR3 spans 17 residues. The CDR3 reads CASSEYFQGESSYEQYF. Written as DNA, the CDR3 is TGTGCCAGCAGTGAATATTTCCAGGGTGAGAGCTCCTACGAGCAGTACTTC.

The chain is built from TRBV20-1 and TRBJ2-7, with no clear D. Germline V gene sequence: CDR1 DFQATT, CDR2 SNEGSKA (reference sequence). The CDR3 consists of 9 residues. CDR3 region: CRVTYEQYF. Written as DNA, the CDR3 is TGCCGGGTAACCTACGAGCAGTACTTC.

V gene TRBV6-5 combines with J gene TRBJ2-7, with 8 bases fitting TRBD2. The CDR3 contains 13 residues. After removal of 4 bases from V and 4 bases from J, the junction contained 3 bases not matched to a gene. The V gene's germline CDR1 is MNHEY and CDR2 SVGAGI. DNA of the CDR3: TGTGCCAGCAGTTTCGGGGGGGAGTACGAGCAGTACTTC. It codes for CASSFGGEYEQYF.

The V and J genes are TRBV10-1 and TRBJ2-5; a possible D gene is TRBD1 (6 bases). The germline V gene encodes CDR1 WNHNN and CDR2 SYGVQD (reference sequence). With 0 bases removed from V and 12 bases from J, the gap between germline ends came to 14 bases. The CDR3 covers 13 residues. In DNA form, the CDR3 reads TGCGCCAGCAGTGAGTCACAGGGCGGTCGAAAGTACTTC. This sequence encodes CASSESQGGRKYF.

This chain connects TRBV5-4 to TRBJ2-7, with TRBD2 as a possible D gene (5 bases). This CDR3 has 16 amino acids. Germline V CDR1 and CDR2: SGHNT, YYREEE (reference sequence). V was cut by 0 bases and J by 0 bases, with 13 bases left in between. Here the CDR3 DNA reads TGTGCCAGCAGCTTGGGATCGGGGAGTTACTCCTACGAGCAGTACTTC. The encoded protein is CASSLGSGSYSYEQYF.

This chain connects TRBV6-5 to TRBJ1-5; D possibly corresponds to TRBD1 (5 bases). Germline V gene lookup returns CDR1 MNHEY and CDR2 SVGAGI. The CDR3 is 14 amino acids. V was trimmed by 5 bases and J by 4 bases, leaving 12 bases between them. The CDR3 loop is CASSPIGVNQPQHF. The CDR3 DNA is TGTGCCAGCAGTCCTATAGGGGTTAATCAGCCCCAGCATTTT.